Described below is a single TCR beta chain sequence and its context. Clones were read by immunoSEQ multiplex PCR, and TCRdb kept only the in-frame ones, dropping some. The sample has some 83,000 clones, about 92% seen once. The data belong to a study of technical replicates of blood from a handful of donors. Between the trimmed V and J ends, which lost 3 bases and 9 bases, there was a span of 24 bases. Germline-derived CDR1 and CDR2 are LNHDA and SQIVND (reference sequence). This CDR3 contains 18 residues. Material: T cells isolated from PBMCs. The origin of this receptor is a human donor in good health. V is TRBV19 and J is TRBJ1-6, with D hard to call. CDR3 sequence (DNA): TGTGCCAGTAGTATTTCCGGATTGGCAGGCGGGTACGGTTCACCCCTCCACTTT. The encoded protein is CASSISGLAGGYGSPLHF.